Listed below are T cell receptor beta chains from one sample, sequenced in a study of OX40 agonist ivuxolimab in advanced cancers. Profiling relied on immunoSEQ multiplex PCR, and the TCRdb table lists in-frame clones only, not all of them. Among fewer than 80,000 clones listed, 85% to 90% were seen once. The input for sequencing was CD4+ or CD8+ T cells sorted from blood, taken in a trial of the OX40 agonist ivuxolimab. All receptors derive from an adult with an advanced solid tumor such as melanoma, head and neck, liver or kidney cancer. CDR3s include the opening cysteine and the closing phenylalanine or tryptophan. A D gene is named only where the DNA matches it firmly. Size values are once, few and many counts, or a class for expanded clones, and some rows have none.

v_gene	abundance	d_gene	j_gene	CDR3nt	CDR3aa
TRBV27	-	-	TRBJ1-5	TGTGCCAGCAGTTTAGCTGGGACCGCGTTGCATTTT	CASSLAGTALHF
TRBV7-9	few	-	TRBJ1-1	TGTGCCAGCAGCTTCGTGGGGGACACTGAAGCTTTCTTT	CASSFVGDTEAFF
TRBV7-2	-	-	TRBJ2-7	TGTGCCAGCAGCCCCAAACGAGTGGCCGCCTACGAGCAGTACTTC	CASSPKRVAAYEQYF
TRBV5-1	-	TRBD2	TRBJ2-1	TGCGCCAGCAGCTGGGGAGGGGACAATGAGCAGTTCTTC	CASSWGGDNEQFF
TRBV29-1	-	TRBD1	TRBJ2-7	TGCAGCGTTGACCCCGGGACAGGGGATCACGAGCAGTACTTC	CSVDPGTGDHEQYF
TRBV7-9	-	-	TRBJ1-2	TGTGCCAGCAGCTTTTCCCCGGGGGATGGACCCAATGGCTACACCTTC	CASSFSPGDGPNGYTF
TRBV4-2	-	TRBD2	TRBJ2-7	TGTGCCAGCAGCCAGGGGACTAGCGGGAGTAGGTCCCACGAGCAGTACTTC	CASSQGTSGSRSHEQYF
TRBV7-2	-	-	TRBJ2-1	TGTGCCAGCAGCTTACAGGTCTACAATGAGCAGTTCTTC	CASSLQVYNEQFF
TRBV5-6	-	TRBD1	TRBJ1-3	TGTGCCAGCAGCCTCACATCGACAGGGTTCTTCTCTGGAAACACCATATATTTT	CASSLTSTGFFSGNTIYF
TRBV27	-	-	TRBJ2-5	TGTGCCAGCAGTCCGCCGTACCAAGAGACCCAGTACTTC	CASSPPYQETQYF
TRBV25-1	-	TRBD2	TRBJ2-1	TGTGCCAGCAGTGTCCCGACTAGCGGGTCCGGGGATGAGCAGTTCTTC	CASSVPTSGSGDEQFF
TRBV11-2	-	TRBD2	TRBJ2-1	TGTGCCAGCAGCCCCCCCTCCCTAGCGGGGGCTTACAATGAGCAGTTCTTC	CASSPPSLAGAYNEQFF
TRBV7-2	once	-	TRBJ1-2	TGTGCCAGCAGCTTAACTTCCGGACAGCGGCGCACCTTC	CASSLTSGQRRTF
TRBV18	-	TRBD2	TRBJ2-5	TGTGCCAGCTCATCGGGACTAAGAACTCCCGAGACCCAGTACTTC	CASSSGLRTPETQYF
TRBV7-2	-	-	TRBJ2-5	TGTGCCAGCAGCTTCAACAGGGAGCAGACCCAGTACTTC	CASSFNREQTQYF
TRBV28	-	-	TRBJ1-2	TGTGCCAGCAGTCTAACGACCTCGAGTGGGGGCTACACCTTC	CASSLTTSSGGYTF
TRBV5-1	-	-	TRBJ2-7	TGCGCCAGCAGCTTGGGCTACTCCTACAACTCCTACGAGCAGTACTTC	CASSLGYSYNSYEQYF
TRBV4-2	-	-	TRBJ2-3	TGTGCCAGCAGGCTACTAGAGAGCCCAGATACGCAGTATTTT	CASRLLESPDTQYF
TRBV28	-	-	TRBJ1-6	TGTGCCAGCAGCCCCCAGGGCGCGCGATACGGGCCCCTCCACTTT	CASSPQGARYGPLHF
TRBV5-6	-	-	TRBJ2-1	TGTGCCAGCAGCTTGGTACAGGGAGGATACTACAATGAGCAGTTCTTC	CASSLVQGGYYNEQFF
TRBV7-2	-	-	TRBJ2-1	TGTGCCAGCAGCCTGGGGAGGAGTGAGTACAATGAGCAGTTCTTC	CASSLGRSEYNEQFF
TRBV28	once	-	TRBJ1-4	TGTGCCAGCAGGCGGGGGACGGGGCGGGTGGAAAAACTGTTTTTT	CASRRGTGRVEKLFF
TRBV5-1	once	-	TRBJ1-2	TGCGCCAGCAGCGCCCGTGTATCCTATGGCTACACCTTC	CASSARVSYGYTF
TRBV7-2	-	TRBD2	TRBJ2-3	TGTGCCAGCGGACATCACGGGAGCGGGAGGGCCGGGGGAGATACGCAGTATTTT	CASGHHGSGRAGGDTQYF
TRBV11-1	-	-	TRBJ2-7	TGTGCCAGCAGCTCCCGGTGGAGCTCCTACGAGCAGTACTTC	CASSSRWSSYEQYF
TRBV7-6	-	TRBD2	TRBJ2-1	TGTGCCAGCAGCTTAGCCTCCTGGGGGTGGCTAGCGGGAGGTGAGCAGTTCTTC	CASSLASWGWLAGGEQFF
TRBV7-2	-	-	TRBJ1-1	TGTGCCAGCACAAGCCTGGGGACGGACACTGAAGCTTTCTTT	CASTSLGTDTEAFF
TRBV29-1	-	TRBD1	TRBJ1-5	TGCAGCGTCTGGACAGGGGGCAATCAGCCCCAGCATTTT	CSVWTGGNQPQHF
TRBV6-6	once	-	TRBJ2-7	TGTGCCAGCAGCCCCGGGACAAATACCTACGAGCAGTACTTC	CASSPGTNTYEQYF
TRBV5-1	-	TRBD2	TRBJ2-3	TGCGCCAGCAGAACTAGCGGTACAGATACGCAGTATTTT	CASRTSGTDTQYF
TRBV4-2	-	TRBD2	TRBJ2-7	TGTGCCAGCAGCCAAGAGGGGGCGGGGGGCTACGAGCAGTACTTC	CASSQEGAGGYEQYF
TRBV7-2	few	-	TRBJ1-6	TGTGCCAGCAGCTCGAGATATACAGGGTCACCCCTCCACTTT	CASSSRYTGSPLHF
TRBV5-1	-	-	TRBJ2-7	TGCGCCAGCAGCTTGGGCTCGCCAGCAAATGCCTACGAGCAGTACTTC	CASSLGSPANAYEQYF
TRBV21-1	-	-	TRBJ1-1	TGTGCCAGCAGCGAATCATTAGCTACACAATTCGCACTGAAGTACACAATTCGCACTGAAGCTTTCTTT	CASSESLATQFALKYTIRTEAFF
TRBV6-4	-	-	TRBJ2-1	TGTGCCAGCAGTCCCCGGGATCGGGGATACAATGAGCAGTTCTTC	CASSPRDRGYNEQFF
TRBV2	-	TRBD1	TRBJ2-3	TGTGCCAGCAGCGGACAGGGGGCTGCGGATACGCAGTATTTT	CASSGQGAADTQYF
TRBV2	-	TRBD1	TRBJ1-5	TGTGCCAGCAGTGAAAGGACGAGATGGGACAGGGGATATCAGCCCCAGCATTTT	CASSERTRWDRGYQPQHF
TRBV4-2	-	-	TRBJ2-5	TGTGCCAGCAGCCAAAGGACAGTCGGAGAGACCCAGTACTTC	CASSQRTVGETQYF
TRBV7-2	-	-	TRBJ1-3	TGTGCCAGCAGCTTGACACCTTTCTCTGGAAACACCATATATTTT	CASSLTPFSGNTIYF
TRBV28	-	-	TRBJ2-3	TGTGCCAGCAGTTTCTTAAGCGGGACAGATACGCAGTATTTT	CASSFLSGTDTQYF
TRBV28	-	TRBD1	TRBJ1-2	TGTGCCAGCAGTCCACGGGACAGAAGTTTCTATGGCTACACCTTC	CASSPRDRSFYGYTF
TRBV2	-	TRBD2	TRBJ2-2	TGTGCCAGCAGTGGGCGCAGCGGGAGGGCTGGGACCGGGGAGCTGTTTTTT	CASSGRSGRAGTGELFF
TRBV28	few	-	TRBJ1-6	TGTGCCAGCCGGACGAATTCACCCCTCCACTTT	CASRTNSPLHF
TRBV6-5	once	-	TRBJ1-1	TGTGCCAGCAGTTCCCTGGGCACTGAAGCTTTCTTT	CASSSLGTEAFF
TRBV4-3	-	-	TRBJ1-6	TGCGCCAGCAGCCAAGATATGGTGCCATATAATTCACCCCTCCACTTT	CASSQDMVPYNSPLHF
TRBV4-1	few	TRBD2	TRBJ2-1	TGCGCCAGCAGCCCGTTGACTAGCGGCAATGAGCAGTTCTTC	CASSPLTSGNEQFF
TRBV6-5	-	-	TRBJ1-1	TGTGCCAGCAGCTACCAACCCGAGGGGACTGAAGCTTTCTTT	CASSYQPEGTEAFF
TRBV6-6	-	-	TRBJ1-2	TGTGCCAGCAGTACAACAGGGCCCGGAGGTGGCTACACCTTC	CASSTTGPGGGYTF
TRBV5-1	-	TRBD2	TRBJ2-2	TGCGCCAGCAGCCGAAGTTTCTCACTAGCGGGAACGGGCGGGGAGCTGTTTTTT	CASSRSFSLAGTGGELFF
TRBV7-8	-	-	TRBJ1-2	TGTGCCAGCAGCTTAGGAGGGGCTAACTATGGCTACACCTTC	CASSLGGANYGYTF
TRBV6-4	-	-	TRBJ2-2	TGTGCCAGCAGTCCACAGGGCCCGTACACCGGGGAGCTGTTTTTT	CASSPQGPYTGELFF
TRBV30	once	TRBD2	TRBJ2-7	TGTGCCTGGAGGGGGGGGACGGTTAAGGACGAGCAGTACTTC	CAWRGGTVKDEQYF